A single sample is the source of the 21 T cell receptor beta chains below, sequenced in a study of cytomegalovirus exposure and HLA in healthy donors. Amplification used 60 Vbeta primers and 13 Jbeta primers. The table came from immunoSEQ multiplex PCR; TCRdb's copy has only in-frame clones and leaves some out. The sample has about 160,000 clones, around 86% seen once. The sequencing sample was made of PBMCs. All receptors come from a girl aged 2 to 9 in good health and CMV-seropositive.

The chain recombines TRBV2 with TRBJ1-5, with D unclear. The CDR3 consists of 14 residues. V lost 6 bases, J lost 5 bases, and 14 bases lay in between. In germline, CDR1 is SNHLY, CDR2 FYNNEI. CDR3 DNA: TGTGCCAGCAGCGCAGACACAAGTGATCAGCCCCAGCATTTT. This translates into CASSADTSDQPQHF. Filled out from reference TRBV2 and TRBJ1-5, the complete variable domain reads EPEVTQTPSHQVTQMGQEVILRCVPISNHLYFYWYRQILGQKVEFLVSFYNNEISEKSEIFDDQFSVERPDGSNFTLKIRSTKLEDSAMYFCASSADTSDQPQHFGDGTRLSIL.

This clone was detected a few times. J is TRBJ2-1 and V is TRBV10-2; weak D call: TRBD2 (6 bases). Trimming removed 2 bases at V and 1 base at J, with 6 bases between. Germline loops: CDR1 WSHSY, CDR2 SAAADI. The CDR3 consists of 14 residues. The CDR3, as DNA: TGCGCCAGCAGTGAGCGGGAGTCCTACAATGAGCAGTTCTTC. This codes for CASSERESYNEQFF.

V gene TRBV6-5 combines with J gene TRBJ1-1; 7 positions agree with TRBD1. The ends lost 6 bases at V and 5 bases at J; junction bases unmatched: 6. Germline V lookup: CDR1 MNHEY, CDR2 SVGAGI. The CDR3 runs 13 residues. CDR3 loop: CASSRGTGTEAFF. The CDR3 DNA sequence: TGTGCCAGCAGCAGGGGGACGGGGACTGAAGCTTTCTTT.

Written as DNA, the CDR3 is TGTGCCTGGAGACGGGGGTTGGTAGAAAAACTGTTTTTT. Encoded protein: CAWRRGLVEKLFF. This rearrangement joins TRBV30 to TRBJ1-4; D is perhaps TRBD1 (5 bases). CDR1 and CDR2 from the germline V gene are GTSNPN and SVGIG (reference sequence). CDR3 size: 13 residues. Trimming removed 3 bases at V and 8 bases at J, with 13 bases between.

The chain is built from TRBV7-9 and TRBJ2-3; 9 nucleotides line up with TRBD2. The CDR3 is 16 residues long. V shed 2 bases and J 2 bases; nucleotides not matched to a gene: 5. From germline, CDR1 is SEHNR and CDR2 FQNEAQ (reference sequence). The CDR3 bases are TGTGCCAGCAGCTTAAGCGGGAGGCTGTTCACAGATACGCAGTATTTT. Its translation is CASSLSGRLFTDTQYF.

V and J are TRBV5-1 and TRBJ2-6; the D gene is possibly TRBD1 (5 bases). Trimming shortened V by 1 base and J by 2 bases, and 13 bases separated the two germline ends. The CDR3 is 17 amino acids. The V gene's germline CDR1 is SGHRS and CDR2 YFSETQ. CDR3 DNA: TGCGCCAGCAGCTTGCAGGGCCTTCTCCCTGGGGCCAACGTCCTGACTTTC. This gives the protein CASSLQGLLPGANVLTF.

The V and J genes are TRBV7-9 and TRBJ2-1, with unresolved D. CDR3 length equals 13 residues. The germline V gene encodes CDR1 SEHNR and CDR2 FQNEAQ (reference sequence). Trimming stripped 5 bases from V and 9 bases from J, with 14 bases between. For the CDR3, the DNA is TGTGCCAGCAGCCTCCCCTATCTTAGTGAGCAGTTCTTC. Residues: CASSLPYLSEQFF.

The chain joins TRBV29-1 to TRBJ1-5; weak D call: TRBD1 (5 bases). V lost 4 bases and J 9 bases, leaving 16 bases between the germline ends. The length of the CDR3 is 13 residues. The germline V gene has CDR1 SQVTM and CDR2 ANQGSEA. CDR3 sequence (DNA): TGCAGCGTTGCGTACAGCCTCCAGGGGCCCCAGCATTTT. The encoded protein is CSVAYSLQGPQHF.

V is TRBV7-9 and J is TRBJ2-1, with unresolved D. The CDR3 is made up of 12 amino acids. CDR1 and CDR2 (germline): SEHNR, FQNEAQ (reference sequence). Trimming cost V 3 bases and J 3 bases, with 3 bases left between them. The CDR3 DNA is TGTGCCAGCAGCTTGCGCTACAATGAGCAGTTCTTC. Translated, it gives CASSLRYNEQFF.

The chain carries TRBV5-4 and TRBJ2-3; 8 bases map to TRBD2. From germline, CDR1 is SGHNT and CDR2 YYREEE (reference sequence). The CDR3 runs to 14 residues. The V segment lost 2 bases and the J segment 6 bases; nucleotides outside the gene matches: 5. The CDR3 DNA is TGTGCCAGCAGCTTAAATAGCGGGGCCGATACGCAGTATTTT. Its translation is CASSLNSGADTQYF.

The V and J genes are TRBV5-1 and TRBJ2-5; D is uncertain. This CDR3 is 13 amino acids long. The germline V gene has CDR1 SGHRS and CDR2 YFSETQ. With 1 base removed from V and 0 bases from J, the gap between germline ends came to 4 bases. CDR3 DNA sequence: TGCGCCAGCAGCTTGCCAGACCAAGAGACCCAGTACTTC. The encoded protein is CASSLPDQETQYF.

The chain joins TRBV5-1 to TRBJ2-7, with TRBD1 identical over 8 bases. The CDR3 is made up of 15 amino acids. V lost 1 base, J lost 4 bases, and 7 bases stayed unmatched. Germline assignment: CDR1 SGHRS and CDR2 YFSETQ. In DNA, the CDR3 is TGCGCCAGCAGCTTGAAATCAGGGGGCGGGTACGAGCAGTACTTC. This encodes CASSLKSGGGYEQYF. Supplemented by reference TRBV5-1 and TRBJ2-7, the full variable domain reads KAGVTQTPRYLIKTRGQQVTLSCSPISGHRSVSWYQQTPGQGLQFLFEYFSETQRNKGNFPGRFSGRQFSNSRSEMNVSTLELGDSALYLCASSLKSGGGYEQYFGPGTRLTVT.

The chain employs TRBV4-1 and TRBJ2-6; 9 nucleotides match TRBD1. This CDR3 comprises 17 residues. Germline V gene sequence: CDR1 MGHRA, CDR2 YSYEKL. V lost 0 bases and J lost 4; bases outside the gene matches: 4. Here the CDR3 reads CASSQEGTGTGANVLTF. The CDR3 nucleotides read TGCGCCAGCAGCCAAGAGGGGACAGGGACAGGGGCCAACGTCCTGACTTTC.

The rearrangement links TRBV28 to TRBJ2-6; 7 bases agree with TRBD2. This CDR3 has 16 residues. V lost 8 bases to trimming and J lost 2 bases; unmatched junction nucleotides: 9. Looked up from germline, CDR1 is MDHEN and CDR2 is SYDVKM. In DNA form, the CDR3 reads TGTGCCAGCGCCCGGGTGAGCGGGGCTGGGGCCAACGTCCTGACTTTC. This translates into CASARVSGAGANVLTF.

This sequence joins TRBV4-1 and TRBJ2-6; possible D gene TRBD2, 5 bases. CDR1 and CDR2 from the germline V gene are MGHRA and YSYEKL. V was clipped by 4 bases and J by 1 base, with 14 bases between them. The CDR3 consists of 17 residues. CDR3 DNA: TGCGCCAGCAGCCCCGAGGGCCATACATCTGGGGCCAACGTCCTGACTTTC. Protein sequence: CASSPEGHTSGANVLTF.

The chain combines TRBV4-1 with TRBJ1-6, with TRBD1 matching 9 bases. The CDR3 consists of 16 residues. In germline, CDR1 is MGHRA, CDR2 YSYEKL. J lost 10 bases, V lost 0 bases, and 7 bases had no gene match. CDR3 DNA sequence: TGCGCCAGCAGCCAAGATGTGGACAGGGGACGATCACCCCTCCACTTT. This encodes CASSQDVDRGRSPLHF.

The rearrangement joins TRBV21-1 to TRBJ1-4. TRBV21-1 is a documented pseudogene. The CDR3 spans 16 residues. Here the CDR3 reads CASSKAPTLGGEKLFF. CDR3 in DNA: TGTGCCAGCAGCAAAGCCCCAACCCTAGGAGGTGAAAAACTGTTTTTT.

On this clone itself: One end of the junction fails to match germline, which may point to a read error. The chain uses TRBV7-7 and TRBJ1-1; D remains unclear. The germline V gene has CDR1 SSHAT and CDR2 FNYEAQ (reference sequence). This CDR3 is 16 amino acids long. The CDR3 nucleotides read TGTGCTAGCAGCTCCTACTTCGCTACCGTCTCCGCTGAAGCTTTCTTT. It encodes CASSSYFATVSAEAFF. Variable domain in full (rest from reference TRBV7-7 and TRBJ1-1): GAGVSQSPRYKVTKRGQDVTLRCDPISSHATLYWYQQALGQGPEFLTYFNYEAQPDKSGLPSDRFSAERPEGSISTLTIQRTEQRDSAMYRCASSSYFATVSAEAFFGQGTRLTVV.

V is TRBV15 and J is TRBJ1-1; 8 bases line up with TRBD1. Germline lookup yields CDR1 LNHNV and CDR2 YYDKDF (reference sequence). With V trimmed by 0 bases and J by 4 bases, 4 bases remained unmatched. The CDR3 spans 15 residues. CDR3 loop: CATSRDATGGTEAFF. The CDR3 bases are TGTGCCACCAGCAGAGACGCCACAGGGGGCACTGAAGCTTTCTTT.

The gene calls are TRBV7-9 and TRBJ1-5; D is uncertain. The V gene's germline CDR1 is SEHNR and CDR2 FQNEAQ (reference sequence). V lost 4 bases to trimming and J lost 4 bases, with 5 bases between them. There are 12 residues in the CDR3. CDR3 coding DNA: TGTGCCAGCAGCTACTTAAATCAGCCCCAGCATTTT. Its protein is CASSYLNQPQHF. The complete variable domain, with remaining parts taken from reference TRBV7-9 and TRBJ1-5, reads DTGVSQNPRHKITKRGQNVTFRCDPISEHNRLYWYRQTLGQGPEFLTYFQNEAQLEKSRLLSDRFSAERPKGSFSTLEIQRTEQGDSAMYLCASSYLNQPQHFGDGTRLSIL.

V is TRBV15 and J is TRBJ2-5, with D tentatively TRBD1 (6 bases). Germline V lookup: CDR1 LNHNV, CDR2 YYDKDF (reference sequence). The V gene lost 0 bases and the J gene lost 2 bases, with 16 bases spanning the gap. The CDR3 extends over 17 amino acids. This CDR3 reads CATSRDYVTGRQETQYF. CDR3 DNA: TGTGCCACCAGCAGAGATTACGTCACAGGGCGTCAAGAGACCCAGTACTTC.